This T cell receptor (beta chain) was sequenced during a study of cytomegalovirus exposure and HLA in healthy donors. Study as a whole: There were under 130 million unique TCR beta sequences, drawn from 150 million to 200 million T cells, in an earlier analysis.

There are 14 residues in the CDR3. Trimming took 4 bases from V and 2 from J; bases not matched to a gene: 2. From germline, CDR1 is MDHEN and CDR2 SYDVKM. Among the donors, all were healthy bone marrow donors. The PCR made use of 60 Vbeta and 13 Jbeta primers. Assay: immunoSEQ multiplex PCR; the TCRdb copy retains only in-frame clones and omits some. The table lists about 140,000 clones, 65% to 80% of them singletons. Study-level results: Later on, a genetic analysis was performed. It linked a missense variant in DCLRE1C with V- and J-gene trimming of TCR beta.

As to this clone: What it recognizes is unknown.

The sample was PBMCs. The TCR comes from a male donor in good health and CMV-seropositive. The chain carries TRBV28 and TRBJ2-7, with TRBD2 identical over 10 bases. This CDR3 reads CASSSGTSAYEQYF. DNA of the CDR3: TGTGCCAGCAGTTCTGGGACTAGCGCCTACGAGCAGTACTTC.